The 15 T cell receptor beta chains listed next were all sequenced from one sample in a study of T cells in Graves' hyperthyroidism and ophthalmopathy. Template material for amplifying TCR beta CDR3 regions consisted of RNA transcripts. When the TCR CDR3 underwent first-round RT-PCR, the HTBI primer set was used. TCRdb fed the multiplex PCR reads into MiXCR, producing one record per CDR3 protein. Of about 360,000 distinct CDR3 sequences in the sample, roughly 13% were seen once. Source material: blood. These receptor sequences come from a woman younger than 30 with Graves' hyperthyroidism.

This clonotype has just a few counts. With a much larger clone just one base away, this may be a read error. J is TRBJ1-6 and V is TRBV10-3; D gene uncertain. Germline V gene lookup returns CDR1 ENHRY and CDR2 SYGVKD. The CDR3 has 15 amino acids. The CDR3 region is CASSGPRAYNSPLRF. CDR3 nucleotide sequence: TGTGCCAGCAGTGGGCCCAGAGCATATAATTCACCCCTCCGCTTT.

This chain uses TRBV20-1 with TRBJ2-2, with 8 bases that match TRBD2. The V and J ends lost 4 bases and 4 bases, in that order; junction bases with no gene match: 5. Germline V gene data show CDR1 as DFQATT and CDR2 as SNEGSKA (reference sequence). The CDR3 runs to 14 residues. CDR3 loop: CSAIKSGSTGELFF. CDR3 coding DNA: TGCAGTGCTATAAAGAGCGGGAGCACCGGGGAGCTGTTTTTT.

At least ten counts were recorded for this clonotype. The V gene is TRBV6-1, the J gene TRBJ2-5; TRBD1 might be the D (6 bases). Germline V gene sequence: CDR1 MNHNS, CDR2 SASEGT. This CDR3 is 14 amino acids long. The V end lost 5 bases, the J end lost 5 bases, and 15 bases lay between the germline ends. CDR3: CASSRNRAGETQYF. CDR3 nucleotide sequence: TGTGCCAGCAGTCGGAACAGGGCTGGGGAGACCCAGTACTTC.

This clonotype was seen ten or more times. The V call is TRBV7-2, the J call TRBJ2-3; TRBD1 matches at 9 bases. J was trimmed by 6 bases and V by 8 bases; bases with no gene match: 9. Germline CDR1 and CDR2: SGHTA and FQGNSA. The CDR3 has 14 residues. The CDR3 bases are TGTGCCAGCGGGCCGGGACAGGGAAGGGATACGCAGTATTTT. It translates to CASGPGQGRDTQYF.

Regarding this clonotype: A much larger clone lies a single base off, so this may be a read error. The DNA of the CDR3 is TGTACCAGCAGCGTAGATGGCTCCCGCACAGATACGCAGTATTTT. Translation gives CTSSVDGSRTDTQYF. J is TRBJ2-3 and V is TRBV9; no reliable D call. Germline V gene data show CDR1 as SGDLS and CDR2 as YYNGEE. CDR3 length equals 15 residues.

This clonotype was recorded at least ten times. The rearrangement joins TRBV29-1 to TRBJ1-2; unclear D gene. The germline V gene has CDR1 SQVTM and CDR2 ANQGSEA. The length of the CDR3 is 11 residues. Trimming took off 1 base at V and 6 bases at J, with 6 bases between the two ends. Here the CDR3 reads CSVEAYHGYTF. DNA for the CDR3: TGCAGCGTTGAAGCTTATCATGGCTACACCTTC.

The chain recombines TRBV20-1 with TRBJ2-3; D is unclear. Trimming removed 4 bases at V and 0 bases at J, with 11 bases between. The CDR3 has 14 residues. Per the germline V gene, CDR1 is DFQATT and CDR2 is SNEGSKA (reference sequence). CDR3 loop: CSATGPLSTDTQYF. CDR3 DNA sequence: TGCAGTGCTACTGGACCTCTTAGCACAGATACGCAGTATTTT.

This clonotype was detected ten times or more. The rearrangement links TRBV29-1 to TRBJ1-2, with D maybe TRBD1 (6 bases). CDR3 size: 13 residues. The V end lost 6 bases, the J end lost 8 bases, and 19 bases lay between the germline ends. Germline V lookup: CDR1 SQVTM, CDR2 ANQGSEA. As DNA, the CDR3 is TGCAGCGTGAGGGGGAACTTGGGGAGGGGCTACACCTTC. Protein sequence: CSVRGNLGRGYTF.

This clonotype was found a few times. This chain joins TRBV6-5 and TRBJ2-7; 8 bases align to TRBD2. Per germline, CDR1 MNHEY and CDR2 SVGAGI. The CDR3 extends over 13 amino acids. After removal of 5 bases from V and 5 bases from J, the junction contained 5 bases not matched to a gene. CDR3 residues: CASSSGGAHEQYF. DNA of the CDR3: TGTGCCAGCAGTAGCGGGGGTGCCCACGAGCAGTACTTC.

This clonotype was seen only a few times. The chain uses TRBV27 and TRBJ1-6; 7 bases are shared with TRBD1. V lost 6 bases and J lost 5; bases outside the gene matches: 7. This CDR3 has 15 residues. The V gene's germline CDR1 is MNHEY and CDR2 SMNVEV (reference sequence). This CDR3 reads CASSLAQGDNSPLHF. CDR3 bases: TGTGCCAGCAGCTTAGCTCAGGGGGATAATTCACCCCTCCACTTT.

The sample holds many counts of this clonotype. The rearrangement uses TRBV28 and TRBJ1-4; unclear D gene. Trimming shortened V by 2 bases and J by 7 bases, and 11 bases separated the two germline ends. In germline, CDR1 is MDHEN, CDR2 SYDVKM. The CDR3 contains 14 residues. This chain's CDR3 is CASSLGEGGEKLFF. The DNA for the CDR3 is TGTGCCAGCAGTTTAGGGGAGGGTGGTGAAAAACTGTTTTTT.

In this sample, this clonotype turned up many times. The genes are TRBV5-6 and TRBJ1-6; 8 positions agree with TRBD1. Germline V lookup: CDR1 SGHDT, CDR2 YYEEEE. The CDR3 is made up of 15 amino acids. The V gene end was trimmed by 4 bases and the J gene end by 9 bases; junction bases not matched to a gene: 9. The CDR3 sequence: CASSLTGTGGSPLHF. In nucleotides, the CDR3 is TGTGCCAGCAGCCTGACCGGGACAGGCGGTTCACCCCTCCACTTT.

Ten or more counts support this clonotype. V is TRBV24-1 and J is TRBJ1-1; D is undetermined. V dropped 0 bases and J dropped 10 bases, with 2 bases sitting between them. The CDR3 has 10 amino acids. Germline V gene lookup returns CDR1 KGHDR and CDR2 SFDVKD. The CDR3 DNA reads as TGTGCCACCAGTGATTTGGTAGCTTTCTTT. Translated, it gives CATSDLVAFF.

Regarding this clonotype: A single base separates this from a much larger clone, so it may be a read error. The chain recombines TRBV9 with TRBJ2-7; D unresolved. Deletions cut 0 bases from V and 7 bases from J, with 20 bases between. The CDR3 runs 16 residues. CDR1 is SGDLS and CDR2 is YYNGEE in the germline V gene. CDR3 sequence (DNA): TGTGCCAGCAGCGTAGATTTTAAGGGTTTTGGGAATGAGCAGTACTTC. Translation: CASSVDFKGFGNEQYF.

Comment on this clonotype: A much larger clone lies a single base off, so this may be a read error. In DNA, the CDR3 is TGTGCCAGCAGCGAGGGACAGGGAAATTCTAACTATGGCTACACCTTC. This gives the protein CASSEGQGNSNYGYTF. The chain is built from TRBV11-2 and TRBJ1-2, with TRBD1 identical over 9 bases. This CDR3 has 16 amino acids. V lost 5 bases to trimming and J lost 0 bases; unmatched junction nucleotides: 7. CDR1 and CDR2 from the germline V gene are SGHAT and FQNNGV.